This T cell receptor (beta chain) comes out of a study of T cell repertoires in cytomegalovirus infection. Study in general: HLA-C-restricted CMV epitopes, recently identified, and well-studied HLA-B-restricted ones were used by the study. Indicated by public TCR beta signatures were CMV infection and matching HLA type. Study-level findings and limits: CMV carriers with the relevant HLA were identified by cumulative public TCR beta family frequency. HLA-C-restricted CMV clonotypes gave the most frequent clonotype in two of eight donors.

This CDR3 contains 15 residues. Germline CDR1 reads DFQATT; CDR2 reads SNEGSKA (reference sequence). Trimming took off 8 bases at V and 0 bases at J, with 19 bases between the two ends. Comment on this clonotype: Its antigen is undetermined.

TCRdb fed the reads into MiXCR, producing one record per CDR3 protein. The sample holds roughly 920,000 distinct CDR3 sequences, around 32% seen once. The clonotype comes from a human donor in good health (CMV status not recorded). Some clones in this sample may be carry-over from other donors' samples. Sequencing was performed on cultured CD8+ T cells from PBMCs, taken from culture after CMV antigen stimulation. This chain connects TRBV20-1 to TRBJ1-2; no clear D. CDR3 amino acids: CSPPEEGFANYGYTF. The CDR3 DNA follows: TGCAGTCCTCCTGAGGAGGGATTCGCTAACTATGGCTACACCTTC.